What follows are 9 T cell receptor beta chains derived from one specimen sequenced in a study of cytomegalovirus exposure and HLA in healthy donors. 13 Jbeta primers and 60 Vbeta primers were used for the PCR. The protocol was immunoSEQ multiplex PCR, while the TCRdb copy is restricted to in-frame clones and leaves out a portion. The table lists under 200,000 clones, 68% of them singletons. Sequenced sample: PBMCs. The receptors shown here come from a woman aged 18-29 years in good health and CMV-seropositive.

V gene TRBV28 combines with J gene TRBJ1-2; TRBD1 aligns across 8 bases. Germline trimming cut 6 bases from V and 5 bases from J; bases unmatched to any gene: 14. There are 16 residues in the CDR3. Germline CDR1 and CDR2: MDHEN and SYDVKM. The CDR3 is CASRLIGQGDGYGYTF. CDR3 DNA: TGTGCCAGCAGGCTAATCGGACAGGGTGACGGGTATGGCTACACCTTC.

V gene TRBV15 combines with J gene TRBJ1-3, with D possibly TRBD1 on 5 matching bases. The V gene's germline CDR1 is LNHNV and CDR2 YYDKDF (reference sequence). The CDR3 covers 12 residues. Trimming shortened V by 8 bases and J by 2 bases, and 7 bases separated the two germline ends. The CDR3 is CATETAGNTIYF. The CDR3 DNA reads as TGTGCCACCGAGACAGCTGGAAACACCATATATTTT.

CDR3 DNA sequence: TGTGCCAGCAGTGAACAGGGGTTCTACAATGAGCAGTTCTTC. Amino acids: CASSEQGFYNEQFF. The rearrangement uses TRBV6-1 and TRBJ2-1, with D maybe TRBD1 (6 bases). Per germline, CDR1 MNHNS and CDR2 SASEGT. The CDR3 extends over 14 amino acids. V gave up 2 bases and J gave up 3 bases, with 8 bases separating them.

V usage is TRBV6-1 and J usage is TRBJ1-3, with D possibly matching TRBD1 (5 bases). Germline assignment: CDR1 MNHNS and CDR2 SASEGT. The germline V and J ends were trimmed by 6 bases and 7 bases, with 13 bases remaining between them. The CDR3 has 13 amino acids. The chain's CDR3 is CASRKAGRNTIYF. Here the CDR3 DNA reads TGTGCCAGCAGGAAGGCAGGGAGGAACACCATATATTTT.

This rearrangement joins TRBV11-2 to TRBJ2-4, with D possibly matching TRBD2 (6 bases). Looked up from germline, CDR1 is SGHAT and CDR2 is FQNNGV. CDR3 length: 14 residues. V gave up 5 bases and J gave up 3 bases, with 11 bases separating them. The CDR3 DNA sequence: TGTGCCAGCAGCCCGTCGGGACTCAAAAACATTCAGTACTTC. Protein sequence: CASSPSGLKNIQYF.

In nucleotides, the CDR3 is TGTGCCAGCAGTTTATTCGGGGATTCTAACTATGGCTACACCTTC. It yields the protein CASSLFGDSNYGYTF. The gene calls are TRBV27 and TRBJ1-2, with no clear D. Trimming stripped 1 base from V and 0 bases from J, with 9 bases between. The CDR3 totals 15 residues. Germline values: CDR1 MNHEY, CDR2 SMNVEV (reference sequence).

The V gene is TRBV4-2, the J gene TRBJ2-5; D uncertain. The CDR3 extends over 12 amino acids. Germline values: CDR1 LGHNA, CDR2 YNFKEQ. Deletions cut 4 bases from V and 4 bases from J, with 7 bases between. CDR3 sequence (DNA): TGTGCCAGCAGCCGAGTCGGAGAGACCCAGTACTTC. Its protein product is CASSRVGETQYF.

This clone was counted a few times. This rearrangement joins TRBV5-4 to TRBJ1-2; 7 nucleotides match TRBD1. The junction had 16 bases not matched to a gene; V was cut back by 4 bases and J by 13 bases. Germline V gives CDR1 SGHNT, CDR2 YYREEE (reference sequence). The CDR3 has 14 amino acids. CDR3 coding DNA: TGTGCCAGCAGCCAAGGATTACAGGGGCTCGTCGCCACCTTC. It encodes CASSQGLQGLVATF.

This clone was recorded a few times. The chain is built from TRBV4-1 and TRBJ1-2; tentative D call: TRBD1 (6 bases). Germline V gene sequence: CDR1 MGHRA, CDR2 YSYEKL. Trimming took 0 bases from V and 4 from J, leaving 9 bases between them. CDR3 size: 14 residues. This CDR3 is CASSQDQTGYGYTF. For the CDR3, the DNA is TGCGCCAGCAGCCAAGATCAGACAGGCTATGGCTACACCTTC.